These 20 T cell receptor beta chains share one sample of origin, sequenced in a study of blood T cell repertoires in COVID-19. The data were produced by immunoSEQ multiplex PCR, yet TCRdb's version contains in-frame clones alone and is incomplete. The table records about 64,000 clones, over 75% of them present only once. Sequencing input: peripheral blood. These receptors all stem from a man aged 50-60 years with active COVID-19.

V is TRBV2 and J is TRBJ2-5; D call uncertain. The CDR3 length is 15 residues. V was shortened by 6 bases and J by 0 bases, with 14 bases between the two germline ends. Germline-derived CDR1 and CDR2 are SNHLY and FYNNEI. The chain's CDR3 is CASSPIGLYQETQYF. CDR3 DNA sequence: TGTGCCAGCAGCCCCATCGGGTTGTACCAAGAGACCCAGTACTTC.

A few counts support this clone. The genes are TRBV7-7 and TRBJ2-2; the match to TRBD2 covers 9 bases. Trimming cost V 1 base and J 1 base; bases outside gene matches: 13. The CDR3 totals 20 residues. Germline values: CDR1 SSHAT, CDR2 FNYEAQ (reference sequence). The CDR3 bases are TGTGCCAGCAGCTTAGTCGGCAGGCTAGCGGGAACTGTGAACACCGGGGAGCTGTTTTTT. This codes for CASSLVGRLAGTVNTGELFF.

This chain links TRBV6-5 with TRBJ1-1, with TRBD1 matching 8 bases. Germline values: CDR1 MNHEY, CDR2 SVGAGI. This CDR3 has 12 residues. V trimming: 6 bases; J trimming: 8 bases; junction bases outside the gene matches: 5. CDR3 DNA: TGTGCCAGCAGGGGACAGGTTTCAGAAGCTTTCTTT. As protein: CASRGQVSEAFF.

The CDR3 sequence: CASSPSGRMGNEQFF. The CDR3 nucleotides read TGTGCCAGCAGTCCCAGCGGGAGGATGGGTAATGAGCAGTTCTTC. The chain employs TRBV28 and TRBJ2-1, with 9 positions matching TRBD2. The CDR3 extends over 15 amino acids. Germline lookup yields CDR1 MDHEN and CDR2 SYDVKM. With V trimmed by 5 bases and J by 7 bases, 9 bases remained unmatched.

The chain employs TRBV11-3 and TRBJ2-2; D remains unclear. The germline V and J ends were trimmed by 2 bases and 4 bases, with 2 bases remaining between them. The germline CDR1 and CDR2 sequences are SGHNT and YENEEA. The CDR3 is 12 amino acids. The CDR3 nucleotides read TGTGCCAGCAGCTTACTCACCGGGGAGCTGTTTTTT. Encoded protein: CASSLLTGELFF.

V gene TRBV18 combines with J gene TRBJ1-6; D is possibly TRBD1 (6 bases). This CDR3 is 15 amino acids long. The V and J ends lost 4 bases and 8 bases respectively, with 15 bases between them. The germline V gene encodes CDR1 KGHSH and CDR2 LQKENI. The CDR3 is CASSQEQGIHSPLHF. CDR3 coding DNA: TGTGCCAGCTCACAGGAACAGGGAATTCATTCACCCCTCCACTTT.

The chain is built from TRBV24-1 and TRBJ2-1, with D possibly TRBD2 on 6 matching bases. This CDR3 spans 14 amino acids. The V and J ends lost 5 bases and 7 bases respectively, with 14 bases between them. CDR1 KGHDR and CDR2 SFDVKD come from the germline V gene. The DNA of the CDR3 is TGTGCCACCAGTGGACTACGAAGCGGGAATGAGCAGTTCTTC. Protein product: CATSGLRSGNEQFF.

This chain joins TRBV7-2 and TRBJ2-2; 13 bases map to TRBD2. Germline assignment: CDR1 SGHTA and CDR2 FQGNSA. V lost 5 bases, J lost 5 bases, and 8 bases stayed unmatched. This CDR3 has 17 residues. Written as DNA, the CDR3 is TGTGCCAGCAGCGAAGGAAGGACTAGCGGGAGAACCGGGGAGCTGTTTTTT. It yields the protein CASSEGRTSGRTGELFF.

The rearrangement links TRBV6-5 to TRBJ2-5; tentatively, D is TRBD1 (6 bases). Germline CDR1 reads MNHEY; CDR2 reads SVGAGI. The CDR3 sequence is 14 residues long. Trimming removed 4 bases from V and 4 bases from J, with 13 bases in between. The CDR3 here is CASSSTGIGETQYF. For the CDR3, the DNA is TGTGCCAGCAGTTCCACAGGGATCGGAGAGACCCAGTACTTC.

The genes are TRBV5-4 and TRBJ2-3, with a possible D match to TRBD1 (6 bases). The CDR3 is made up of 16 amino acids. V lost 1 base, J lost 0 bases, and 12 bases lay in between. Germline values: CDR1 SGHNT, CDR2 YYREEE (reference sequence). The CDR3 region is CASSLPGVESTDTQYF. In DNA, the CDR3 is TGTGCCAGCAGCTTGCCAGGGGTTGAGAGCACAGATACGCAGTATTTT.

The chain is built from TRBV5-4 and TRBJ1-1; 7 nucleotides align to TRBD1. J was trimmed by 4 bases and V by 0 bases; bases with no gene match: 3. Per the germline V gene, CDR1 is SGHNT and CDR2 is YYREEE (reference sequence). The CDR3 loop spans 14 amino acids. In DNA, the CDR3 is TGTGCCAGCAGCTTGGGACAGGGCAGCACTGAAGCTTTCTTT. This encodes CASSLGQGSTEAFF.

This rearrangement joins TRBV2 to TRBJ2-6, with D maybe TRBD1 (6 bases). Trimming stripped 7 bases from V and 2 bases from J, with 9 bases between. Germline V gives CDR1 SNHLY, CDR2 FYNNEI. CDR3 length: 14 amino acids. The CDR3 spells CASTEGAGANVLTF. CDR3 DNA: TGTGCCAGCACAGAGGGGGCTGGGGCCAACGTCCTGACTTTC.

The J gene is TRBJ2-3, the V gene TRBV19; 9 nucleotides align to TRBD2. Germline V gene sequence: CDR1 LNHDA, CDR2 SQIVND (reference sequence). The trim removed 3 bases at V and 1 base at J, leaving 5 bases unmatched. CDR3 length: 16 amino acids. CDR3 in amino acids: CASSIASGEGTDTQYF. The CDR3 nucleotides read TGTGCCAGTAGTATCGCTAGCGGGGAGGGCACAGATACGCAGTATTTT.

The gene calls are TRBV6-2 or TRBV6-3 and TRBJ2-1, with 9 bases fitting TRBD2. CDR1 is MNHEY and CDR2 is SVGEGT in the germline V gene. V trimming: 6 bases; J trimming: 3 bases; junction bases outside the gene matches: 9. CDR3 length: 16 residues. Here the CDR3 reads CASSSPTSGYYNEQFF. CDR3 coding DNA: TGTGCCAGCAGCTCTCCCACTAGCGGGTACTACAATGAGCAGTTCTTC.

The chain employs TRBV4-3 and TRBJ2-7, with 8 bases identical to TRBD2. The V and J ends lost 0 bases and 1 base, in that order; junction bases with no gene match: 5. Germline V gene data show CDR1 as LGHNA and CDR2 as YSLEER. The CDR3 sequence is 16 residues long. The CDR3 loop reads CASSQDQVAGSYEQYF. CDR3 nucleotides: TGCGCCAGCAGCCAAGATCAAGTAGCGGGGTCCTACGAGCAGTACTTC.

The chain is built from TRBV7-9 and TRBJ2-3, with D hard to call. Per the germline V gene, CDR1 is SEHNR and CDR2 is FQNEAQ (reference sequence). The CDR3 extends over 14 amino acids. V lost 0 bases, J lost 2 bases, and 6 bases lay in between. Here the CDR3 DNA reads TGTGCCAGCAGCTTAGCGACAATCACAGATACGCAGTATTTT. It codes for CASSLATITDTQYF.

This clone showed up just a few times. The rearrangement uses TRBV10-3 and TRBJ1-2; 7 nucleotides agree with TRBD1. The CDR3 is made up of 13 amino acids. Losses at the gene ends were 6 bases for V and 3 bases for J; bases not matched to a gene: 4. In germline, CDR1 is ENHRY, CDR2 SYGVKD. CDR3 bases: TGTGCCATCAGGGGGGACAGTGACTATGGCTACACCTTC. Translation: CAIRGDSDYGYTF.

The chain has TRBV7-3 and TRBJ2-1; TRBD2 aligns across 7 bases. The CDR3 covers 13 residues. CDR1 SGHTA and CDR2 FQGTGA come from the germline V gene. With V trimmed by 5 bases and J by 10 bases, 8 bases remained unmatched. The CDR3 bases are TGTGCCAGCAGCCTTGAGCGGGGCAAGGAGCAGTTCTTC. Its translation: CASSLERGKEQFF.

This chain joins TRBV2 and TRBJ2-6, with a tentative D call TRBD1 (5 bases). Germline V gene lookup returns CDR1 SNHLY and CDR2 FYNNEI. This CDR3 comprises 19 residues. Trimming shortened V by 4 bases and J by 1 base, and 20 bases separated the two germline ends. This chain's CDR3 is CASSGSTDSALSGANVLTF. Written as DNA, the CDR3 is TGTGCCAGCAGTGGATCCACTGACAGTGCGCTATCTGGGGCCAACGTCCTGACTTTC.

For the CDR3, the DNA is TGTGCCAGCAGCGCCACCTCGGGACAGGGGCTCACTGAAGCTTTCTTT. Amino acids: CASSATSGQGLTEAFF. V usage is TRBV7-3 and J usage is TRBJ1-1; 10 bases are a match to TRBD1. Germline CDR1 reads SGHTA; CDR2 reads FQGTGA. V lost 5 bases to trimming and J lost 4 bases; unmatched junction nucleotides: 10. The CDR3 runs 16 residues.